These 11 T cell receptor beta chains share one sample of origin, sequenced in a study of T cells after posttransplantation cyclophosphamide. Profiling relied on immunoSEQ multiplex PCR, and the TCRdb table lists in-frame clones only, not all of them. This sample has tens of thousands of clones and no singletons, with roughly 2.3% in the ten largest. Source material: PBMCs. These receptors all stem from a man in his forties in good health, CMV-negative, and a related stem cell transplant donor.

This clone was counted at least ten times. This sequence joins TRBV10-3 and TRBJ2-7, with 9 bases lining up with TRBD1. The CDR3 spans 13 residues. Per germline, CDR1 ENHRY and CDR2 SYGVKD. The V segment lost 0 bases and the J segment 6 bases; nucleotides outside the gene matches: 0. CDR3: CAISESTGGEQYF. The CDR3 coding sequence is TGTGCCATCAGTGAGTCGACAGGGGGCGAGCAGTACTTC.

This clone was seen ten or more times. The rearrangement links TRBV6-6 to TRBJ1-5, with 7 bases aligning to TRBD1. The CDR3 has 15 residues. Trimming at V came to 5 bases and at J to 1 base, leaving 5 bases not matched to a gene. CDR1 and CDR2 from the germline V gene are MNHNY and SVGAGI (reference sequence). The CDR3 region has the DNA TGTGCCAGCAGTCAGACAGGGTGGAGCAATCAGCCCCAGCATTTT. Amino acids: CASSQTGWSNQPQHF.

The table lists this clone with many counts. The CDR3 is CASTPSPGDTEAFF. The CDR3 DNA is TGTGCCAGCACACCATCCCCAGGGGACACTGAAGCTTTCTTT. The J gene is TRBJ1-1, the V gene TRBV6-5; weak D call: TRBD1 (6 bases). The CDR3 totals 14 residues. Germline CDR1 is MNHEY and CDR2 is SVGAGI. V lost 7 bases to trimming and J lost 3 bases, with 15 bases between them.

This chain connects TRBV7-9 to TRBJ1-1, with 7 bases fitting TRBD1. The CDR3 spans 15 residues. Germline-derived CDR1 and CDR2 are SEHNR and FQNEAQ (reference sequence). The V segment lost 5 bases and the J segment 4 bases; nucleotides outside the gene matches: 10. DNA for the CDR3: TGTGCCAGCAGCCAAACAGGGGTGACTGGCACTGAAGCTTTCTTT. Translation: CASSQTGVTGTEAFF.

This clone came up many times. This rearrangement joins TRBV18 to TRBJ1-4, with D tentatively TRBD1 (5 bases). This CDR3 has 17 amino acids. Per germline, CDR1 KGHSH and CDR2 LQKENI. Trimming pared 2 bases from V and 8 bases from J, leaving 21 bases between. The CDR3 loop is CASSPARRGVNEEKLFF. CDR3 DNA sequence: TGTGCCAGCTCACCAGCCCGACGGGGGGTTAACGAAGAAAAACTGTTTTTT.

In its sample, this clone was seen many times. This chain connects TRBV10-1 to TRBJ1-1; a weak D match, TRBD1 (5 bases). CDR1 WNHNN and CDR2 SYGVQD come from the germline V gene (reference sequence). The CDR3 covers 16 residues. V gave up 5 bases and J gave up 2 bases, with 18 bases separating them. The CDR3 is CASSPSRVVGNTEAFF. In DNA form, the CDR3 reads TGCGCCAGCAGTCCAAGCAGGGTGGTCGGAAACACTGAAGCTTTCTTT.

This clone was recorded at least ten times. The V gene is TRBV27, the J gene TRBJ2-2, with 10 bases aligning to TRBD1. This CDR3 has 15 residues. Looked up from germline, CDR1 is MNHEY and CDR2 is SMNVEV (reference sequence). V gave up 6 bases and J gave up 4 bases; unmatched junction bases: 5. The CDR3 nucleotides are TGTGCCAGCAGGACAGGGGGCGCGGGCACCGGGGAGCTGTTTTTT. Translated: CASRTGGAGTGELFF.

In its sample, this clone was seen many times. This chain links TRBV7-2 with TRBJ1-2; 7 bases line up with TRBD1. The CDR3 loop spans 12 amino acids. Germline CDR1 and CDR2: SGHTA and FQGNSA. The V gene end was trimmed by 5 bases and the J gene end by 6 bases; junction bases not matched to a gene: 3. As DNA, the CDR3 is TGTGCCAGCAGCCAGACAGGGCATGGCTACACCTTC. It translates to CASSQTGHGYTF. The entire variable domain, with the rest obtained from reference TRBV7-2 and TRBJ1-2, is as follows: GAGVSQSPSNKVTEKGKDVELRCDPISGHTALYWYRQSLGQGLEFLIYFQGNSAPDKSGLPSDRFSAERTGGSVSTLTIQRTQQEDSAVYLCASSQTGHGYTFGSGTRLTVV.

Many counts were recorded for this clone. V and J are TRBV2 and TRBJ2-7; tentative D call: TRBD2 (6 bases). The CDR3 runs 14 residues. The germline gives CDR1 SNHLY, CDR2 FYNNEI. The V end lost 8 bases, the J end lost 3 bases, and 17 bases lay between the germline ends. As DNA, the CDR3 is TGTGCCAGCGGGGACTTTGGGGACGACTACGAGCAGTACTTC. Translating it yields CASGDFGDDYEQYF.

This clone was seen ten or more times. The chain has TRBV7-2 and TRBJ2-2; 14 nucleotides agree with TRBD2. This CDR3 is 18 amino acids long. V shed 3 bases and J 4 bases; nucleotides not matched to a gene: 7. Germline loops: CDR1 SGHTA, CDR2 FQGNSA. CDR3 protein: CASSFPGLAGASTGELFF. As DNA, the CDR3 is TGTGCCAGCAGCTTTCCGGGACTAGCGGGAGCGAGCACCGGGGAGCTGTTTTTT.

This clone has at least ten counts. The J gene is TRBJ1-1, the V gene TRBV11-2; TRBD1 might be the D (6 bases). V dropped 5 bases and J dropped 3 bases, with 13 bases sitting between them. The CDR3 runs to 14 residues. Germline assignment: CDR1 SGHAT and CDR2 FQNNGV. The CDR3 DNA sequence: TGTGCCAGCAGCCGTACTTCAGGGGACACTGAAGCTTTCTTT. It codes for CASSRTSGDTEAFF. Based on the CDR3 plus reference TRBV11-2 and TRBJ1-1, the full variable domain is EAGVAQSPRYKIIEKRQSVAFWCNPISGHATLYWYQQILGQGPKLLIQFQNNGVVDDSQLPKDRFSAERLKGVDSTLKIQPAKLEDSAVYLCASSRTSGDTEAFFGQGTRLTVV.